This note documents a single T cell receptor (beta chain) sequence. The antigen is unknown. What was sequenced were expressed TCRB transcripts, since all of the isolated RNA had been reverse transcribed. Measured with immunoSEQ multiplex PCR; TCRdb has only the in-frame clones, and not every one. The sample lists hundreds of thousands of clones; approximately 14% were seen once. The sample originates from a study of beta chain features in type 1 diabetes. On the study more broadly: When patients were set against healthy donors, age, gender and cell yields were similar.

CDR3 size: 15 residues. V gave up 0 bases and J gave up 7 bases; unmatched junction bases: 1. CDR1 is LNHNV and CDR2 is YYDKDF in the germline V gene (reference sequence). Study findings and constraints: Since sequencing was performed on cDNA, cells with high TCR expression could be over-represented.

The V gene is TRBV15, the J gene TRBJ1-6; 9 positions agree with TRBD1. The sequenced material came from central memory CD4+ T cells from blood. The sequence was obtained from a man in his thirties or forties in good health. DNA for the CDR3: TGTGCCACCAGCAGAGACGGACAGGGGAATTCACCCCTCCACTTT. Translated: CATSRDGQGNSPLHF.